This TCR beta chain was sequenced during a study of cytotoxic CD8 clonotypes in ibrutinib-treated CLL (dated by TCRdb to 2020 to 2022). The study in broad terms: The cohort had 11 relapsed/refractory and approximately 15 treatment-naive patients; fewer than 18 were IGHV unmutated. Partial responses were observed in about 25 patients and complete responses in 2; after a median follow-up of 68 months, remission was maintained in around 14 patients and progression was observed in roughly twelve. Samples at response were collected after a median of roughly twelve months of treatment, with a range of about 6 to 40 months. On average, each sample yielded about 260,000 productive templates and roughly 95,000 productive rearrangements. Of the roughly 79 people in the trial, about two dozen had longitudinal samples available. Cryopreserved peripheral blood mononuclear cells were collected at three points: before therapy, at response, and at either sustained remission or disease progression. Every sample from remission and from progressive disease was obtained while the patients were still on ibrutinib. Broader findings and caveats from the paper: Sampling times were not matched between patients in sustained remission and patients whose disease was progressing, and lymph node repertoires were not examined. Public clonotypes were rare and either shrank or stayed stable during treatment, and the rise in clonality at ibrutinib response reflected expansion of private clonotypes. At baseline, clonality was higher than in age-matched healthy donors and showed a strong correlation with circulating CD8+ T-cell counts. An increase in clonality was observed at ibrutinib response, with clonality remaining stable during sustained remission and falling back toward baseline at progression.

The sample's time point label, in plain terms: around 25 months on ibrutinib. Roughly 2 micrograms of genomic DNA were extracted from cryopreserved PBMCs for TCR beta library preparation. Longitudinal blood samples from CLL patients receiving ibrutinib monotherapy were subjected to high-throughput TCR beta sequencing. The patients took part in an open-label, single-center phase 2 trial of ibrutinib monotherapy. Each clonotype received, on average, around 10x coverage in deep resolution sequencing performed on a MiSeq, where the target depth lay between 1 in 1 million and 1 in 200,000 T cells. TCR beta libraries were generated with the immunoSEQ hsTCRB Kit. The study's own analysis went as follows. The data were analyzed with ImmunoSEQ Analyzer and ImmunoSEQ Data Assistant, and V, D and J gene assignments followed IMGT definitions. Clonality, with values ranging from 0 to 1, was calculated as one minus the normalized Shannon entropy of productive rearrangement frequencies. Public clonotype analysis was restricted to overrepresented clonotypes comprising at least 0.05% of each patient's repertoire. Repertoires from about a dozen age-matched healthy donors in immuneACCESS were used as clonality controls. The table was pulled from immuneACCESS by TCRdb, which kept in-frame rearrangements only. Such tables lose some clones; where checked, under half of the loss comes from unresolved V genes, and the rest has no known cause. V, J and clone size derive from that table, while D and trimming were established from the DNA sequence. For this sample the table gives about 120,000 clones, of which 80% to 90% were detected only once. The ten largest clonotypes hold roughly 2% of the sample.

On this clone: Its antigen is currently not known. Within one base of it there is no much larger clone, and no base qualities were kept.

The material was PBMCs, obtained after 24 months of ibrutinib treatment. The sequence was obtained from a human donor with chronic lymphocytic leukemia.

The DNA is as follows: TGTGCCAGCAGTGAAGCAATAAACACCGGGGAGCTGTTTTTT. Protein translation: CASSEAINTGELFF. This chain is built from TRBV6-1 and TRBJ2-2; there is no confident call for the D gene. The germline V gene supplies CDR1 MNHNS and CDR2 SASEGT. The germline ends are 4 bases apart after V is trimmed by 0 bases and J by 2 bases. Spanning cysteine to phenylalanine, the CDR3 consists of 14 amino acids. The DNA shown is the 42-base CDR3, in frame from base 1.